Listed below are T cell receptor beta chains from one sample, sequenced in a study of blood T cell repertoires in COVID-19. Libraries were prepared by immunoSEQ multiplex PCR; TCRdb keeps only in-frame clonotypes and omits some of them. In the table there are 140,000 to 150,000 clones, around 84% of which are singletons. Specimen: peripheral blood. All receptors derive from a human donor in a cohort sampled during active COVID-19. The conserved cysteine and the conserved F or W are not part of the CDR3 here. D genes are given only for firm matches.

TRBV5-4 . ASSDGTGNYGYT
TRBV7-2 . ASSLESGNQPQH
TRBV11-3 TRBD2 ASSSGIAGFTDTQY
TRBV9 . ASSVSGTILNSPLH
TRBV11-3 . ASSGGSGNTIY
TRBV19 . ASSWNMGLLNQPQH
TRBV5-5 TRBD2 ASSRTSGAYNEQF
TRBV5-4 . ASSPSFRGGYT
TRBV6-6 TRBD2 ASSPGTSGGLTYEQY
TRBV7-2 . ATGFGSNQPQH
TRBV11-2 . ASSLGASTSTDTQY
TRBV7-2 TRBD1 ASRNPGQGYGYT
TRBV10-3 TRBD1 AISESRGRTSYGYT
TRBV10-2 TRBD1 ASSDDRGSQPQH
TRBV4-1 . ASSQETLGQRGVGELF
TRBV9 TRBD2 ASSVSGRGTGELF
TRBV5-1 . ASSWALGLGYT
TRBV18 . ASSYAGDTQY
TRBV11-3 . ASSTFGGYEQY
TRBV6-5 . ASSLDRDYEQY
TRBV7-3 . ASSQGGSETQY
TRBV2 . ASSEMGDEQY
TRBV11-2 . ASTPDPGKTQY
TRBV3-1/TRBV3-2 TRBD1 ASSPRDRKHYGYT
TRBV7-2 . ASRTESGYT
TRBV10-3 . AISGRASTDTQY
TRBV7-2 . ASSLQDSNQPQH
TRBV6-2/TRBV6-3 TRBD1 ASSSDRDSNQPQH
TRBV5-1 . ASSFQGTQETQY
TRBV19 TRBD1 ATSRDSSSYNEQF
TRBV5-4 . ASRRTIESDTQY
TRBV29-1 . SVEGAYSTQY
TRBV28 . ASRLLDTEAF
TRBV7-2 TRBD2 ASSQGLAGESSYNEQF